A selection of T cell receptor beta chains follows, all from one sample in a study of OX40 agonist ivuxolimab in advanced cancers. The method was immunoSEQ multiplex PCR; TCRdb's version includes in-frame clones alone and lacks a portion of them. The data contain tens of thousands of clones, about 79% of them singletons. This material consisted of CD4+ or CD8+ T cells sorted from blood, taken in a trial of the OX40 agonist ivuxolimab. The receptor set was obtained from an adult with an advanced solid tumor such as melanoma, head and neck, liver or kidney cancer. The CDR3 runs from the conserved cysteine through the conserved F or W. A D gene is named only where the DNA matches it firmly. Rows may omit the clone size; those that give it use once, few, many or a size class.

D	length	size	V	J	CDR3	DNA
NA	14	once	TRBV5-4	TRBJ1-5	CASSAGGGRQPQHF	TGTGCCAGCAGCGCGGGGGGTGGTCGTCAGCCCCAGCATTTT
NA	14	once	TRBV6-1	TRBJ2-7	CASSARTSSYEQYF	TGTGCCAGCAGTGCCAGGACAAGCTCCTACGAGCAGTACTTC
TRBD2	12	few	TRBV7-2	TRBJ2-7	CASSRSGGDQYF	TGTGCCAGCAGCCGTAGCGGGGGGGATCAGTACTTC
NA	14	NA	TRBV11-3	TRBJ1-1	CASSLSEANTEAFF	TGTGCCAGCAGCTTATCTGAGGCGAACACTGAAGCTTTCTTT
NA	11	NA	TRBV7-3	TRBJ2-7	CASSLNYEQYF	TGTGCCAGCAGCTTAAACTACGAGCAGTACTTC
TRBD1	14	once	TRBV9	TRBJ1-2	CASSLGTATHSYTF	TGTGCCAGCAGCTTAGGGACAGCGACACACAGCTACACCTTC
NA	17	NA	TRBV15	TRBJ2-6	CATSNSLGELGANVLTF	TGTGCCACCAGCAACAGTTTGGGCGAGCTCGGGGCCAACGTCCTGACTTTC
TRBD2	14	NA	TRBV11-2	TRBJ2-7	CASSPGTIAYEQYF	TGTGCCAGCAGCCCAGGGACTATCGCCTACGAGCAGTACTTC
TRBD2	16	NA	TRBV5-4	TRBJ2-3	CASSSRLAGITDTQYF	TGTGCCAGCAGCTCCCGGTTAGCGGGGATCACAGATACGCAGTATTTT
NA	14	NA	TRBV6-5	TRBJ1-2	CASSYGLQGYGYTF	TGTGCCAGCAGCTACGGGCTACAGGGCTATGGCTACACCTTC
NA	14	NA	TRBV4-3	TRBJ1-2	CASSRGQGNYGYTF	TGCGCCAGCAGCCGCGGCCAGGGGAACTATGGCTACACCTTC
TRBD1	14	NA	TRBV4-1	TRBJ2-7	CASSRPGQGYEQYF	TGCGCCAGCAGCCGACCGGGACAGGGGTACGAGCAGTACTTC
NA	14	NA	TRBV6-5	TRBJ1-1	CASSYVREVGEAFF	TGTGCCAGCAGTTACGTCAGGGAGGTAGGTGAAGCTTTCTTT
TRBD2	17	NA	TRBV15	TRBJ2-7	CATSRGREAGGRNEQYF	TGTGCCACCAGCAGGGGCCGAGAAGCGGGGGGCCGCAACGAGCAGTACTTC
NA	18	NA	TRBV2	TRBJ1-6	CASSVRRGLSSYNSPLHF	TGTGCCAGCAGTGTTCGCAGGGGACTTAGCTCCTATAATTCACCCCTCCACTTT
NA	9	many	TRBV29-1	TRBJ1-2	CSVEGGYTF	TGCAGCGTCGAAGGGGGCTACACCTTC
NA	16	NA	TRBV11-2	TRBJ2-3	CASSLVAGGTTDTQYF	TGTGCCAGCAGCTTAGTTGCTGGGGGGACGACAGATACGCAGTATTTT
NA	15	few	TRBV5-5	TRBJ1-4	CASSFNAISSEKLFF	TGTGCCAGCAGCTTTAATGCAATTAGTAGTGAAAAACTGTTTTTT
TRBD2	15	NA	TRBV7-2	TRBJ2-7	CASSPKRGATYEQYF	TGTGCCAGCAGCCCTAAGCGGGGGGCAACCTACGAGCAGTACTTC
NA	10	NA	TRBV2	TRBJ1-2	CATGDYGYTF	TGTGCCACCGGCGACTATGGCTACACCTTC
NA	14	NA	TRBV7-9	TRBJ2-2	CASTPLEETGELFF	TGTGCCAGCACCCCCCTCGAGGAGACCGGGGAGCTGTTTTTT
TRBD1	13	NA	TRBV25-1	TRBJ1-6	CASERDRNSPLHF	TGTGCCAGCGAAAGGGACAGGAATTCACCCCTCCACTTT
NA	14	NA	TRBV7-7	TRBJ2-2	CASSLASSTGELFF	TGTGCCAGCAGCTTAGCATCCAGTACCGGGGAGCTGTTTTTT
NA	15	few	TRBV5-1	TRBJ1-1	CASSFMPQLGTEAFF	TGCGCCAGCAGCTTTATGCCTCAATTAGGGACTGAAGCTTTCTTT
NA	13	NA	TRBV5-8	TRBJ1-5	CASSLSLRQPQHF	TGTGCCAGCAGCTTGTCCCTTAGACAGCCCCAGCATTTT
NA	14	NA	TRBV12-5	TRBJ1-1	CASGLIGTGVWAFF	TGTGCTAGTGGTTTGATCGGTACGGGGGTCTGGGCTTTCTTT
TRBD2	15	NA	TRBV11-2	TRBJ2-7	CASSSYLAGGDEQYF	TGTGCCAGCAGCTCCTATCTAGCGGGGGGGGACGAGCAGTACTTC
NA	17	NA	TRBV4-1	TRBJ1-6	CASSQDYTSSYNSPLHF	TGCGCCAGCAGCCAAGATTACACGAGCTCCTATAATTCACCCCTCCACTTT
NA	14	NA	TRBV4-1	TRBJ1-1	CASSRTGLVTEAFF	TGCGCCAGCAGCCGAACAGGGTTGGTCACTGAAGCTTTCTTT
TRBD1	13	NA	TRBV2	TRBJ1-2	CASSRTGGYGYTF	TGTGCCAGCAGCCGGACAGGGGGCTATGGCTACACCTTC
NA	15	NA	TRBV5-1	TRBJ2-5	CASSPARTPGETQYF	TGCGCCAGCAGCCCCGCCCGGACCCCCGGGGAGACCCAGTACTTC
TRBD1	14	NA	TRBV4-3	TRBJ2-2	CASSQGQGDRELFF	TGCGCCAGCAGCCAAGGGCAGGGGGACCGGGAGCTGTTTTTT
TRBD1	14	NA	TRBV7-3	TRBJ1-1	CASSPTGSNTEAFF	TGTGCCAGCAGCCCGACAGGGTCGAACACTGAAGCTTTCTTT
NA	11	once	TRBV6-6	TRBJ1-1	CASSYKAEAFF	TGTGCCAGCAGTTACAAGGCCGAAGCTTTCTTT
NA	11	NA	TRBV6-5	TRBJ2-7	CASSYRYEQYF	TGTGCCAGCAGTTACCGCTACGAGCAGTACTTC
TRBD1	15	NA	TRBV27	TRBJ1-2	CASSLSTTGGYGYTF	TGTGCCAGCAGTTTGTCTACGACAGGGGGATACGGCTACACCTTC
NA	13	NA	TRBV5-1	TRBJ1-3	CASSLQGEDTIYF	TGCGCCAGCAGCCTACAGGGTGAGGACACCATATATTTT
NA	15	NA	TRBV14	TRBJ2-5	CASSQEGALQETQYF	TGTGCCAGCAGCCAAGAAGGAGCCCTTCAAGAGACCCAGTACTTC
TRBD1	14	NA	TRBV5-4	TRBJ2-3	CASSTGGAADTQYF	TGTGCCAGCAGTACAGGGGGCGCCGCAGATACGCAGTATTTT
TRBD1	17	NA	TRBV4-3	TRBJ1-4	CASSQNDRVAVNEKLFF	TGCGCCAGCAGCCAAAACGACAGGGTAGCCGTTAATGAAAAACTGTTTTTT
NA	15	NA	TRBV6-5	TRBJ2-7	CASSSPGNYDYEQYF	TGTGCCAGCAGCTCCCCGGGGAATTATGACTACGAGCAGTACTTC
NA	12	NA	TRBV7-9	TRBJ2-7	CAAGRGGGEQYF	TGTGCCGCGGGACGCGGGGGCGGTGAGCAGTACTTC
NA	13	NA	TRBV9	TRBJ1-1	CASRGDGDTEAFF	TGTGCCAGCAGGGGAGACGGGGATACTGAAGCTTTCTTT
NA	11	NA	TRBV28	TRBJ2-7	CASSYRYEQYF	TGTGCCAGCAGTTACCGTTACGAGCAGTACTTC
NA	20	NA	TRBV13	TRBJ2-1	CASSAISKRGWSRAYNEQFF	TGTGCCAGCAGCGCGATCTCGAAAAGGGGTTGGTCACGCGCGTACAATGAGCAGTTCTTC
TRBD1	13	NA	TRBV7-9	TRBJ2-1	CASSLTAGGEQFF	TGTGCCAGCAGCTTAACCGCAGGGGGCGAGCAGTTCTTC
TRBD2	17	few	TRBV9	TRBJ2-5	CASSAQTGTSGGETQYF	TGTGCCAGCAGCGCCCAAACCGGGACTAGCGGTGGCGAGACCCAGTACTTC
NA	15	few	TRBV13	TRBJ1-5	CASSLGQFSNQPQHF	TGTGCCAGCAGCTTAGGGCAGTTTAGCAATCAGCCCCAGCATTTT
NA	12	NA	TRBV7-2	TRBJ1-6	CASSIYNSPLHF	TGTGCCAGCAGCATCTATAATTCACCCCTCCACTTT
NA	13	NA	TRBV5-1	TRBJ1-1	CASSLDRFAEAFF	TGCGCCAGCAGCTTGGACCGTTTCGCTGAAGCTTTCTTT
NA	13	NA	TRBV4-1	TRBJ2-7	CASSRDWNIEQYF	TGCGCCAGCAGCCGGGACTGGAATATCGAGCAGTACTTC
NA	13	NA	TRBV5-1	TRBJ1-4	CASSFRGGEKLFF	TGCGCCAGCAGCTTTCGGGGTGGAGAAAAACTGTTTTTT
NA	12	NA	TRBV6-6	TRBJ1-2	CASSYFDYGYTF	TGTGCCAGCAGTTACTTCGACTATGGCTACACCTTC
NA	13	once	TRBV6-6	TRBJ1-1	CASSSTVLAEAFF	TGTGCCAGCAGTTCGACAGTTTTAGCTGAAGCTTTCTTT